Listed here are 21 T cell receptor beta chains from one sample, sequenced in a study of technical replicates of blood from several donors. Clones were read by immunoSEQ multiplex PCR, and TCRdb kept only the in-frame ones, dropping some. This sample carries about 72,000 clones, just under 95% of them seen once, and the ten largest clones take about 0.39%. Sequences were obtained from T cells isolated from PBMCs. These receptors were taken from a human donor in good health.

This rearrangement joins TRBV28 to TRBJ1-4; 10 nucleotides agree with TRBD1. The CDR3 loop spans 15 amino acids. Germline-derived CDR1 and CDR2 are MDHEN and SYDVKM. Trimming at V came to 6 bases and at J to 7 bases, leaving 8 bases not matched to a gene. DNA of the CDR3: TGTGCCAGCAGCCCTGGGACAGGGGTGGGTGAAAAACTGTTTTTT. Translation: CASSPGTGVGEKLFF.

The chain carries TRBV11-3 and TRBJ2-7, with D possibly TRBD1 on 6 matching bases. The germline V gene has CDR1 SGHNT and CDR2 YENEEA. The length of the CDR3 is 14 residues. V gave up 5 bases and J gave up 7 bases, with 18 bases separating them. CDR3 in amino acids: CASSLRTATGEQYF. For the CDR3, the DNA is TGTGCCAGCAGCCTCCGGACAGCAACGGGGGAGCAGTACTTC.

The V and J genes are TRBV27 and TRBJ2-1, with D maybe TRBD2 (5 bases). Between the trimmed V and J ends, which lost 3 bases and 0 bases, there was a span of 6 bases. The CDR3 runs 14 residues. Germline V gives CDR1 MNHEY, CDR2 SMNVEV (reference sequence). This chain's CDR3 is CASSFGSSYNEQFF. The DNA for the CDR3 is TGTGCCAGCAGTTTTGGGAGCTCCTACAATGAGCAGTTCTTC.

The V gene is TRBV9, the J gene TRBJ1-1; 8 nucleotides align to TRBD1. The CDR3 has 14 amino acids. The J segment lost 0 bases and the V segment lost 4 bases, leaving 2 bases of the junction unmatched. CDR1 is SGDLS, CDR2 YYNGEE, per germline. The CDR3 DNA reads TGTGCCAGCAGCACGACAGGGGTGAACACTGAAGCTTTCTTT. This translates into CASSTTGVNTEAFF.

The rearrangement joins TRBV5-3 to TRBJ1-5; D remains ambiguous. TRBV5-3 is an ORF; its function is uncertain. Trimming shortened V by 2 bases and J by 7 bases, and 19 bases separated the two germline ends. The CDR3 is made up of 16 amino acids. CDR3 sequence reads: CARSFIVPFSSQPQHF. The CDR3 DNA is TGTGCCAGAAGCTTTATAGTCCCGTTCTCGAGCCAGCCCCAGCATTTT.

The V gene is TRBV7-2, the J gene TRBJ2-1, with TRBD2 matching 8 bases. Germline CDR1 and CDR2: SGHTA and FQGNSA. The CDR3 spans 18 residues. Losses at the gene ends were 2 bases for V and 7 bases for J; bases not matched to a gene: 16. Here the CDR3 DNA reads TGTGCCAGCAGCTTATCAGGACTAGCCGGGGCCTCTCGAAATGAGCAGTTCTTC. Its protein product is CASSLSGLAGASRNEQFF.

The chain links TRBV5-1 to TRBJ1-1; 9 nucleotides match TRBD1. The CDR3 contains 15 residues. Germline lookup yields CDR1 SGHRS and CDR2 YFSETQ. J lost 0 bases, V lost 2 bases, and 2 bases had no gene match. The CDR3 DNA reads as TGCGCCAGCAGCTTACAGGGGGCCTTGAACACTGAAGCTTTCTTT. Its translation is CASSLQGALNTEAFF. The full variable domain, with the rest looked up from reference TRBV5-1 and TRBJ1-1, is KAGVTQTPRYLIKTRGQQVTLSCSPISGHRSVSWYQQTPGQGLQFLFEYFSETQRNKGNFPGRFSGRQFSNSRSEMNVSTLELGDSALYLCASSLQGALNTEAFFGQGTRLTVV.

This chain joins TRBV7-3 and TRBJ1-2; the D gene is possibly TRBD1 (5 bases). Germline-derived CDR1 and CDR2 are SGHTA and FQGTGA. The CDR3 sequence is 13 residues long. V lost 1 base and J lost 8, with 11 bases in between. The CDR3 here is CASSLMGGNGYTF. The CDR3, as DNA: TGTGCCAGCAGCTTAATGGGGGGGAACGGCTACACCTTC.

This clone appeared once. The CDR3 loop reads CASSYQDRDGYTF. DNA of the CDR3: TGTGCCAGCAGTTACCAAGACAGGGATGGCTACACCTTC. V and J are TRBV6-5 and TRBJ1-2; 7 nucleotides align to TRBD1. The trim removed 2 bases at V and 6 bases at J, leaving 3 bases unmatched. CDR3 size: 13 residues. Germline V lookup: CDR1 MNHEY, CDR2 SVGAGI.

The chain couples TRBV30 to TRBJ2-1; D unclear. Germline CDR1 is GTSNPN and CDR2 is SVGIG (reference sequence). Trimming pared 0 bases from V and 4 bases from J, leaving 7 bases between. The CDR3 runs 13 residues. CDR3 residues: CAWSVDSYNEQFF. Written as DNA, the CDR3 is TGTGCCTGGAGTGTTGACTCTTACAATGAGCAGTTCTTC. Looking up the rest from reference TRBV30 and TRBJ2-1 gives the full variable domain: SQTIHQWPATLVQPVGSPLSLECTVEGTSNPNLYWYRQAAGRGLQLLFYSVGIGQISSEVPQNLSASRPQDRQFILSSKKLLLSDSGFYLCAWSVDSYNEQFFGPGTRLTVL.

The CDR3 DNA reads TGTGCCAGCAGTTACTCGGGGGGGCAGGGATACTATGGCTACACCTTC. This sequence encodes CASSYSGGQGYYGYTF. The chain links TRBV6-6 to TRBJ1-2, with a weak D call TRBD1 (6 bases). The CDR3 has 16 amino acids. Trimming took off 0 bases at V and 3 bases at J, with 14 bases between the two ends. The V gene's germline CDR1 is MNHNY and CDR2 SVGAGI (reference sequence).

The chain carries TRBV30 and TRBJ1-3, with a possible D match to TRBD1 (5 bases). The length of the CDR3 is 15 residues. Trimming removed 3 bases at V and 4 bases at J, with 16 bases between. The germline CDR1 and CDR2 sequences are GTSNPN and SVGIG (reference sequence). CDR3 region: CAWSRPGLAGNTIYF. In DNA, the CDR3 is TGTGCCTGGAGCAGACCGGGACTGGCCGGAAACACCATATATTTT.

The chain uses TRBV28 and TRBJ2-7; the D gene is possibly TRBD1 (5 bases). This CDR3 has 15 residues. CDR1 is MDHEN and CDR2 is SYDVKM in the germline V gene. V lost 6 bases to trimming and J lost 0 bases, with 15 bases between them. For the CDR3, the DNA is TGTGCCAGCAGCGATCCACAGGTGAGCTCCTACGAGCAGTACTTC. Translating gives CASSDPQVSSYEQYF.

The genes are TRBV5-1 and TRBJ2-1; weak D call: TRBD2 (6 bases). Germline-derived CDR1 and CDR2 are SGHRS and YFSETQ. V dropped 7 bases and J dropped 1 base, with 12 bases sitting between them. CDR3 length: 14 residues. The CDR3 nucleotides are TGCGCCAGCCTCCGAGGAGGGTCCTACAATGAGCAGTTCTTC. Translating it yields CASLRGGSYNEQFF.

This rearrangement joins TRBV6-1 to TRBJ1-2; D is unclear. Trimming stripped 3 bases from V and 3 bases from J, with 11 bases between. This CDR3 spans 14 amino acids. Germline lookup yields CDR1 MNHNS and CDR2 SASEGT. CDR3 region: CASSENTAYYGYTF. CDR3 DNA sequence: TGTGCCAGCAGTGAGAATACAGCTTACTATGGCTACACCTTC.

This chain connects TRBV11-2 to TRBJ1-4; no reliable D call. Germline CDR1 and CDR2: SGHAT and FQNNGV. Trimming removed 2 bases from V and 7 bases from J, with 11 bases in between. The CDR3 sequence is 14 residues long. The CDR3 is CASSLLGGGEKLFF. CDR3 nucleotides: TGTGCCAGCAGCTTATTAGGCGGTGGTGAAAAACTGTTTTTT. Based on the CDR3 plus reference TRBV11-2 and TRBJ1-4, the full variable domain is EAGVAQSPRYKIIEKRQSVAFWCNPISGHATLYWYQQILGQGPKLLIQFQNNGVVDDSQLPKDRFSAERLKGVDSTLKIQPAKLEDSAVYLCASSLLGGGEKLFFGSGTQLSVL.

This chain joins TRBV6-5 and TRBJ1-2; 9 nucleotides match TRBD1. CDR1 is MNHEY and CDR2 is SVGAGI in the germline V gene. This CDR3 region has 15 residues. With 4 bases clipped from V and 4 bases from J, the junction kept 7 bases outside the gene matches. Here the CDR3 DNA reads TGTGCCAGCAGTTTTCCGGGACAGGGCTTCTATGGCTACACCTTC. Amino acid sequence: CASSFPGQGFYGYTF.

The chain joins TRBV5-1 to TRBJ1-1; a possible D gene is TRBD1 (6 bases). Germline V CDR1 and CDR2: SGHRS, YFSETQ. The CDR3 extends over 16 amino acids. The V gene lost 4 bases and the J gene lost 0 bases, with 16 bases spanning the gap. The CDR3 nucleotides are TGCGCCAGCAGCCCTAGGGGGGGCAGAATGAACACTGAAGCTTTCTTT. Protein sequence: CASSPRGGRMNTEAFF.

The chain uses TRBV11-2 and TRBJ2-6; TRBD2 matches 11 bases. Germline CDR1 is SGHAT and CDR2 is FQNNGV. V lost 5 bases, J lost 0 bases, and 6 bases stayed unmatched. The CDR3 runs 18 residues. The CDR3 spells CASSPPGLADSGANVLTF. The CDR3 DNA reads TGTGCCAGCAGCCCCCCGGGACTAGCGGACTCTGGGGCCAACGTCCTGACTTTC.

This sequence joins TRBV18 and TRBJ2-1; D is perhaps TRBD2 (5 bases). This CDR3 region has 15 residues. V was trimmed by 0 bases and J by 1 base, leaving 7 bases between them. The germline V gene has CDR1 KGHSH and CDR2 LQKENI. CDR3 amino acids: CASSPPLASYNEQFF. CDR3 in DNA: TGTGCCAGCTCACCACCTCTAGCATCCTACAATGAGCAGTTCTTC.

In this sample, this clone turned up once. The chain uses TRBV6-5 and TRBJ2-3; tentative D call: TRBD1 (5 bases). The V end lost 6 bases, the J end lost 6 bases, and 10 bases lay between the germline ends. The CDR3 spans 12 residues. Germline V CDR1 and CDR2: MNHEY, SVGAGI. The CDR3 region has the DNA TGTGCCAGCAGCAATACAGGTGATACGCAGTATTTT. Translated: CASSNTGDTQYF.